This passage covers 12 T cell receptor beta chains from one sample sequenced in a study of cytomegalovirus exposure and HLA in healthy donors (dated by TCRdb to the late 2010s). The library was built by means of the immunoSEQ multiplex PCR assay. For the multiplex PCR, a mixture combining 60 forward primers for TCR Vbeta segments and 13 reverse primers for TCR Jbeta segments was used. The table comes from immuneACCESS by way of TCRdb, which keeps in-frame sequences with V and J called. Part of the clones is missing from these tables; in studies checked, under half for an unresolved V gene and the rest for unknown reasons. This sample comprises 120,000 or so clones, 81% of them detected only once. Together, the top ten hold more than 1.5% of the sample. The material sequenced was PBMCs. Receptors were obtained from a man aged 35 to 55 in good health and CMV-seronegative.

V and J are TRBV4-3 and TRBJ1-2, with D tentatively TRBD1 (5 bases). The CDR3 is made up of 16 amino acids. V lost 0 bases and J lost 6, with 17 bases in between. Per germline, CDR1 LGHNA and CDR2 YSLEER. The CDR3 reads CASSQDLTGGRNGYTF. The CDR3 coding sequence is TGCGCCAGCAGCCAAGACCTCACCGGGGGACGGAATGGCTACACCTTC.

This clone has just one count. The chain combines TRBV7-2 with TRBJ2-5, with 10 bases fitting TRBD2. The germline V gene encodes CDR1 SGHTA and CDR2 FQGNSA. The CDR3 length is 14 residues. The J segment lost 5 bases and the V segment lost 5 bases, leaving 5 bases of the junction unmatched. The CDR3, as DNA: TGTGCCAGCAGCCGGACTAGCGGAAGGGAGACCCAGTACTTC. This encodes CASSRTSGRETQYF.

This chain connects TRBV6-1 to TRBJ1-1; D gene uncertain. The germline V gene has CDR1 MNHNS and CDR2 SASEGT. Deletions cut 1 base from V and 10 bases from J, with 13 bases between. The CDR3 length is 13 residues. CDR3 DNA sequence: TGTGCCAGCAGTGAAGATGGCTACGGGAGAGCTTTCTTT. It specifies CASSEDGYGRAFF.

The V call is TRBV9, the J call TRBJ2-1; 7 nucleotides line up with TRBD2. Looked up from germline, CDR1 is SGDLS and CDR2 is YYNGEE. This CDR3 has 14 residues. The ends lost 4 bases at V and 9 bases at J; junction bases unmatched: 10. The CDR3 coding sequence is TGTGCCAGCAGCCCTCAAATATGGGGGGGTGAGCAGTTCTTC. This sequence encodes CASSPQIWGGEQFF.

The chain uses TRBV29-1 and TRBJ1-1, with D maybe TRBD1 (6 bases). Germline CDR1 is SQVTM and CDR2 is ANQGSEA. The CDR3 has 13 residues. CDR3 nucleotide sequence: TGCAGTGTAAACAGGGATCTGAACACTGAAGCTTTCTTT. Amino acid sequence: CSVNRDLNTEAFF.

This chain uses TRBV7-2 with TRBJ2-3; 7 positions match TRBD2. Per the germline V gene, CDR1 is SGHTA and CDR2 is FQGNSA. The CDR3 consists of 17 residues. After removal of 4 bases from V and 4 bases from J, the junction contained 14 bases not matched to a gene. Written as DNA, the CDR3 is TGTGCCAGCAGCTCCCCCCCCGGCGGGAGATCAGCAGATACGCAGTATTTT. It codes for CASSSPPGGRSADTQYF. Based on the CDR3 plus reference TRBV7-2 and TRBJ2-3, the full variable domain is GAGVSQSPSNKVTEKGKDVELRCDPISGHTALYWYRQSLGQGLEFLIYFQGNSAPDKSGLPSDRFSAERTGGSVSTLTIQRTQQEDSAVYLCASSSPPGGRSADTQYFGPGTRLTVL.

In this sample, this clone turned up once. The chain uses TRBV19 and TRBJ2-7; 9 bases line up with TRBD1. Looked up from germline, CDR1 is LNHDA and CDR2 is SQIVND (reference sequence). The CDR3 contains 14 residues. With V trimmed by 5 bases and J by 2 bases, 4 bases remained unmatched. DNA for the CDR3: TGTGCCAGTAGTCGGGACAGGGAGACCTACGAGCAGTACTTC. Encoded protein: CASSRDRETYEQYF.

The chain recombines TRBV7-2 with TRBJ2-3; no reliable D call. Germline lookup yields CDR1 SGHTA and CDR2 FQGNSA. Trimming removed 7 bases from V and 2 bases from J, with 16 bases in between. The CDR3 is made up of 15 amino acids. In nucleotides, the CDR3 is TGTGCCAGCACCCTAAGCCCACTAAACACAGATACGCAGTATTTT. Amino acid sequence: CASTLSPLNTDTQYF. Using reference TRBV7-2 and TRBJ2-3 for the parts outside the CDR3, the full variable domain is GAGVSQSPSNKVTEKGKDVELRCDPISGHTALYWYRQSLGQGLEFLIYFQGNSAPDKSGLPSDRFSAERTGGSVSTLTIQRTQQEDSAVYLCASTLSPLNTDTQYFGPGTRLTVL.

The chain employs TRBV30 and TRBJ2-2, with TRBD2 matching 9 bases. CDR3 length: 12 residues. The junction had 5 bases not matched to a gene; V was cut back by 2 bases and J by 13 bases. Germline V gives CDR1 GTSNPN, CDR2 SVGIG (reference sequence). The CDR3 DNA reads as TGTGCCTGGAGTTCTAGCGGGGTTTCGCTGTTTTTT. Encoded protein: CAWSSSGVSLFF.

This chain joins TRBV5-4 and TRBJ2-7, with 12 bases fitting TRBD1. The CDR3 sequence is 17 residues long. CDR1 and CDR2 from the germline V gene are SGHNT and YYREEE (reference sequence). After removal of 1 base from V and 3 bases from J, the junction contained 8 bases not matched to a gene. As DNA, the CDR3 is TGTGCCAGCAGCTTGAGGCGTCGGGACAGGGGGCACTACGAGCAGTACTTC. It is translated as CASSLRRRDRGHYEQYF.

This clone showed up just a few times. The V gene is TRBV28, the J gene TRBJ1-1; D gene uncertain. CDR1 and CDR2 from the germline V gene are MDHEN and SYDVKM. There are 13 residues in the CDR3. V was shortened by 6 bases and J by 8 bases, with 16 bases between the two germline ends. The CDR3 loop reads CASSTVGHGEAFF. CDR3 bases: TGTGCCAGCAGCACAGTGGGCCACGGAGAAGCTTTCTTT.

The chain couples TRBV5-4 to TRBJ1-1, with 9 bases identical to TRBD1. Germline trimming cut 2 bases from V and 11 bases from J; bases unmatched to any gene: 16. The CDR3 extends over 16 amino acids. Germline CDR1 is SGHNT and CDR2 is YYREEE (reference sequence). The CDR3 loop reads CASSFSPDRGLIGAFF. The CDR3 coding sequence is TGTGCCAGCAGCTTTAGTCCGGACAGGGGCCTTATTGGGGCTTTCTTT.